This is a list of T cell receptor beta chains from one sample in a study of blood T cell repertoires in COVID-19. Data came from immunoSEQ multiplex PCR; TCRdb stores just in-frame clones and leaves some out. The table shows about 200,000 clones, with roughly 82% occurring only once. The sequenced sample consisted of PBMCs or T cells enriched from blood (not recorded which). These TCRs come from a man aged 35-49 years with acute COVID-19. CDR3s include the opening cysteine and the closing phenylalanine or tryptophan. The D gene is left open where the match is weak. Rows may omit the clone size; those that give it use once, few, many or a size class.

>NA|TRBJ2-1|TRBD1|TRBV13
TGTGCCAGCAGCAGGGCCCGACAGGGATTCCGGAGAGGGTTCTTC
CASSRARQGFRRGFF
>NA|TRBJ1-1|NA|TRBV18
TGTGCCAGCTCAAACGACGGACATCCAAAAGAAGCTTTCTTT
CASSNDGHPKEAFF
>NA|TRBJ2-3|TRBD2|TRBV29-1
TGCAGCGGGACTAGCGGGAGCACAGATACGCAGTATTTT
CSGTSGSTDTQYF
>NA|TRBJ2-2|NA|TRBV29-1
TGCAGCGTTGAGAAGACAGGCTTGATCGGGGAGCTGTTTTTT
CSVEKTGLIGELFF
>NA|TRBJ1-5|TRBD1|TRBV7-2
TGTGCCAGCAGCGTACCTACAGGGGAGCCCCAGCATTTT
CASSVPTGEPQHF
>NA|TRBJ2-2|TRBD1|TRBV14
TGTGCCAGCAGCATGACAGGGGGCAGGGAGCTGTTTTTT
CASSMTGGRELFF
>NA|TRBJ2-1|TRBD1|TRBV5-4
TGTGCCAGCAGCGCGGACAGGGCAGAGGGTGAGCAGTTCTTC
CASSADRAEGEQFF
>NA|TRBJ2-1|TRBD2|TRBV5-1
TGCGCCAGCAGCTTGAGCGGGATGAGCTCCTACAATGAGCAGTTCTTC
CASSLSGMSSYNEQFF
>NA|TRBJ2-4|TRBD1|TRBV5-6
TGTGCCAGCAGCTTGGTGGGACAGGAAGGAGGGTGGGCCAAAAACATTCAGTACTTC
CASSLVGQEGGWAKNIQYF
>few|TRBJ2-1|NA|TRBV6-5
TGTGCCAGCAGTAGAACCGGGACACCTAGGAATGAGCAGTTCTTC
CASSRTGTPRNEQFF
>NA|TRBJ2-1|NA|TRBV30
TGTGCCTATAGATCCGACACCTACAATGAGCAGTTCTTC
CAYRSDTYNEQFF
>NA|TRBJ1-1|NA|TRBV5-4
TGTGCCAGCAGCTTAGACGGACTCCACCGTGAAGCTTTCTTT
CASSLDGLHREAFF
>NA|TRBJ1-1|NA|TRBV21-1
TGTGCCAGCCATCCAAAGGGGGATGGGGACACTGAAGCTTTCTTT
CASHPKGDGDTEAFF
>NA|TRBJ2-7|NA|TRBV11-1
TGTGCCAGCAGCTTAAACAGGATGTACTACGAGCAGTACTTC
CASSLNRMYYEQYF
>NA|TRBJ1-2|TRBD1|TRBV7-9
TGTGCCAGCAGACCAACCTCCGCCGACAGGGGGCGCGGTGGCTACACCTTC
CASRPTSADRGRGGYTF
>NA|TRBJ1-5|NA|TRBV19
TGTGCCAGTACCCCTCTAGGACTCCATAGCAATCAGCCCCAGCATTTT
CASTPLGLHSNQPQHF
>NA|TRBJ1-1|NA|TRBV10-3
TGTGCCACCCACCTCGGGGGTCAGAACACTGAAGCTTTCTTT
CATHLGGQNTEAFF
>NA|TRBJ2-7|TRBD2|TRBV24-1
TGTGCCACCTCTAGGAGCGGGAGTTCTTCCGGGCAGTACTTC
CATSRSGSSSGQYF
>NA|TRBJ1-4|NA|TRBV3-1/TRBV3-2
TGTGCCGCTGGGGGCGACGGGTTCCAAAATGAAAAACTGTTTTTT
CAAGGDGFQNEKLFF
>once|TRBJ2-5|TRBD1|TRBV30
TGTGCCGGGGTCAGGGGGGAGACCCAGTACTTC
CAGVRGETQYF
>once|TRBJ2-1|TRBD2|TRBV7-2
TGTGCCAGCAGTCCCGGGACTAGCCCCTGGAATGAGCAGTTCTTC
CASSPGTSPWNEQFF
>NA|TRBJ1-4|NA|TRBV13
TGTGCCAGCAGCCTAACTGGGGCATGGTCTAATGAAAAACTGTTTTTT
CASSLTGAWSNEKLFF
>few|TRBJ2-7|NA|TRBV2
TGTGCCAGCAGTGAAGCCGGGGATAGGTCCGAGCAGTACTTC
CASSEAGDRSEQYF
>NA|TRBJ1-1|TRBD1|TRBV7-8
TGTGCCAGCAGCTGGACAGGGACCACTGAAGCTTTCTTT
CASSWTGTTEAFF
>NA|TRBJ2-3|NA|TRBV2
TGTGCCAGCAGTGACAGGTCTAGCACAGATACGCAGTATTTT
CASSDRSSTDTQYF
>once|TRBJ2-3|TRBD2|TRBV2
TGTGCCACCGGACTAGCGGGGACCACAGATACGCAGTATTTT
CATGLAGTTDTQYF
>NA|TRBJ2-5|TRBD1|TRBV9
TGTGCCAGCAGCGCGCCAGGACAGGGTGGGCAAGAGACCCAGTACTTC
CASSAPGQGGQETQYF
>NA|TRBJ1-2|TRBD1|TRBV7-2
TGTGCCAGCAGCTTAAACCCCGGGACAGCCTCCCTCTATGGCTACACCTTC
CASSLNPGTASLYGYTF
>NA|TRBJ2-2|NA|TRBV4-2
TGTGCCAGCAGCCAAGAAATCCGGACCGGGGAGCTGTTTTTT
CASSQEIRTGELFF
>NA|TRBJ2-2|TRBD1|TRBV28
TGTGCCAGCAGGGTCCGGGACAGGGCCACCGGGGAGCTGTTTTTT
CASRVRDRATGELFF
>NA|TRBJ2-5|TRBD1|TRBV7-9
TGTGCCAGCAGCCCCTACCGGGACAGGGTTGGGGGGGCCCAGTACTTC
CASSPYRDRVGGAQYF
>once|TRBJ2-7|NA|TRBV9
TGTGCCAGCAGCTCAGAGGGCAACAGGGTGCGGGAGCAGTACTTC
CASSSEGNRVREQYF
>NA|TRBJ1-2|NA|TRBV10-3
TGTGCCATCGGGCAGGGTTGGGACTATGGCTACACCTTC
CAIGQGWDYGYTF
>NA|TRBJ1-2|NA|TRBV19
TGTGCCAGTAGTGCAGGGGCTATTACTTATGGCTACACCTTC
CASSAGAITYGYTF
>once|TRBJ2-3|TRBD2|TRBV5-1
TGCGCCAGCAGCTTTTTAGCGGGGGGGTCGGATACGCAGTATTTT
CASSFLAGGSDTQYF
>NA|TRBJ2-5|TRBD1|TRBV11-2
TGTGCCAGCAGCTTAGACAGGGGGTTCCAAGAGACCCAGTACTTC
CASSLDRGFQETQYF
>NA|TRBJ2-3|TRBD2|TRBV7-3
TGTGCCAGCAGCTTAAAACCTAGCGGGAGCACAGATACGCAGTATTTT
CASSLKPSGSTDTQYF
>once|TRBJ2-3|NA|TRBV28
TGTGCCAGCTCCTTGGGGGCCTGGCGCACAGATACGCAGTATTTT
CASSLGAWRTDTQYF
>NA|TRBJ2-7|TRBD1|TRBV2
TGTGCCAGCAGTGGGACAGGAGGATACGAGCAGTACTTC
CASSGTGGYEQYF
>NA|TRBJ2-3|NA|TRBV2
TGTGCCAGCGGGCTTTTACTAGCTGACAGCCTGTCAGATACGCAGTATTTT
CASGLLLADSLSDTQYF
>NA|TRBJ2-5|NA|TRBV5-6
TGTGCCAGCAGCTATTTTCAACGGGATCAAGAGACCCAGTACTTC
CASSYFQRDQETQYF
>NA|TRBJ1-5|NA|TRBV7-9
TGTGCCAGCAGCTTCGGGTCAGGAGGACAGCCCCAGCATTTT
CASSFGSGGQPQHF
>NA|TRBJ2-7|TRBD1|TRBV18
TGTGCCAGCTCATCCGGGACAGGGGGCTCCTACGAGCAGTACTTC
CASSSGTGGSYEQYF
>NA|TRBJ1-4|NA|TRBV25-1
TGTGCCAGCAGTGACCGGGGGTGGGAGACTAATGAAAAACTGTTTTTT
CASSDRGWETNEKLFF
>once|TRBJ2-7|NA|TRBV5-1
TGCGCCAGCAGCTTGTCGGGAGTCTCCTACGAGCAGTACTTC
CASSLSGVSYEQYF
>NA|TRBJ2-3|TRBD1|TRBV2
TGTGCCAGCAGCCCGGGACAGGGGAAGACAGATACGCAGTATTTT
CASSPGQGKTDTQYF
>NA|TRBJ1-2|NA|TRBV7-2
TGTGCCACCGGTCGTAACTATGGCTACACCTTC
CATGRNYGYTF
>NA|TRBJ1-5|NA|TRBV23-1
TGCGCCAGCAGTCAATCCTCAGGGTCCAGTAAGGGGGCCCAGCATTTT
CASSQSSGSSKGAQHF
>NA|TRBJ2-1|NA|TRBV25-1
TGTGCCAGCAGTAAGCTCGGAGACGGCAATGAGCAGTTCTTC
CASSKLGDGNEQFF
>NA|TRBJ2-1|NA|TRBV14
TGTGCCAGCAGCCAAGTGGGCACCAATGAGCAGTTCTTC
CASSQVGTNEQFF
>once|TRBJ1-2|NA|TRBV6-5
TGTGCCAGCAGTTACTCAGCGGTAGGGCCTAACTATGGCTACACCTTC
CASSYSAVGPNYGYTF
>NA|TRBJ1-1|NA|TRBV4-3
TGCGCCAGCAGCCAAGATCGAGCAGGTGAAGCTTTCTTT
CASSQDRAGEAFF
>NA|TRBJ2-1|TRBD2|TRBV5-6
TGTGCCAGCAGCTTTAGCGGCGGGAGGAATGAGCAGTTCTTC
CASSFSGGRNEQFF